The rows below give T cell receptor beta chains drawn from one sample of a study of cytomegalovirus exposure and HLA in healthy donors. The table came from immunoSEQ multiplex PCR; TCRdb's copy has only in-frame clones and leaves some out. Among about 140,000 clones, more than 60% were seen once, and the ten largest hold more than 9%. What was sequenced was PBMCs. The source is a man aged 25-40 years in good health and CMV-seropositive. Both conserved end residues are part of each CDR3. A D gene is named only where the DNA matches it firmly. Clone size is stated in some rows and not others, as once, few, many or a class when expanded.

once	-	TRBV7-9	TRBJ2-7	CASSFSGSYEQYF	TGTGCCAGCAGCTTCAGCGGATCCTACGAGCAGTACTTC
few	-	TRBV2	TRBJ1-1	CATQGARLISTEAFF	TGTGCCACACAAGGGGCACGGCTAATTTCCACTGAAGCTTTCTTT
-	-	TRBV28	TRBJ1-1	CASSSPGRSPVEAFF	TGTGCCAGCAGTTCGCCCGGCAGGTCGCCCGTTGAAGCTTTCTTT
-	TRBD2	TRBV6-1	TRBJ2-1	CATWTSSSYNEQFF	TGTGCCACCTGGACTAGCAGCTCCTACAATGAGCAGTTCTTC
-	TRBD2	TRBV10-3	TRBJ2-7	CAIGRDYLDEQYF	TGTGCCATCGGACGGGACTATCTGGACGAGCAGTACTTC
-	-	TRBV10-2	TRBJ1-1	CASSEGTSGTEAFF	TGCGCCAGCAGCGAGGGGACATCGGGGACTGAAGCTTTCTTT
-	-	TRBV28	TRBJ1-1	CASRHRYTEAFF	TGTGCCAGCAGGCACAGATACACTGAAGCTTTCTTT
-	TRBD2	TRBV9	TRBJ2-7	CASSVAGDGTSFREQYF	TGTGCCAGCAGCGTAGCAGGTGATGGGACTAGCTTCCGCGAGCAGTACTTC
-	-	TRBV30	TRBJ1-1	CACGIRGVFGEAFF	TGTGCCTGCGGAATCAGGGGCGTTTTTGGTGAAGCTTTCTTT
-	TRBD2	TRBV6-1	TRBJ2-1	CASSLLAGGRDEQFF	TGTGCCAGCAGTTTACTAGCGGGAGGGAGAGATGAGCAGTTCTTC
once	-	TRBV7-2	TRBJ1-3	CASSLDMGAIGNTIYF	TGTGCCAGCAGCTTAGATATGGGGGCGATTGGAAACACCATATATTTT
few	-	TRBV6-6	TRBJ2-7	CASSYNRESSYEQYF	TGTGCCAGCAGTTACAACCGGGAGAGCTCCTACGAGCAGTACTTC
-	-	TRBV7-8	TRBJ1-3	CASTPRGRAPGNTIYF	TGTGCCAGCACCCCCCGCGGCAGGGCCCCTGGAAACACCATATATTTT
few	TRBD2	TRBV4-1	TRBJ2-1	CASSQVVGGVYNEQFF	TGCGCCAGCAGCCAAGTTGTGGGAGGGGTCTACAATGAGCAGTTCTTC
-	-	TRBV27	TRBJ1-4	CASSPRQGPEKLFF	TGTGCCAGCAGTCCTCGCCAGGGCCCCGAAAAACTGTTTTTT
-	-	TRBV14	TRBJ2-3	CASSKGGADTQYF	TGTGCCAGCAGTAAAGGAGGGGCAGATACGCAGTATTTT
-	TRBD1	TRBV7-9	TRBJ2-7	CASSYSVRPGQGFRYEQYF	TGTGCCAGCAGTTATTCGGTTCGACCAGGACAGGGCTTTAGGTACGAGCAGTACTTC
-	TRBD2	TRBV5-1	TRBJ2-1	CASSPSGEHLAAAFF	TGCGCCAGCAGCCCTAGCGGGGAGCACTTGGCCGCCGCGTTCTTC
-	-	TRBV2	TRBJ1-1	CASISGVIVNTEAFF	TGTGCCAGCATATCCGGGGTAATAGTGAACACTGAAGCTTTCTTT
-	-	TRBV28	TRBJ2-1	CASSPLSYNEQFF	TGTGCCAGCAGCCCTCTCTCCTACAATGAGCAGTTCTTC
once	-	TRBV5-1	TRBJ1-5	CASSLNGQSGQPQHF	TGCGCCAGCAGCCTGAACGGACAGAGCGGACAGCCCCAGCATTTT
-	-	TRBV27	TRBJ2-1	CASSNGPGVWGNNEQFF	TGTGCCAGCAGCAACGGGCCGGGGGTGTGGGGAAACAATGAGCAGTTCTTC
-	-	TRBV25-1	TRBJ1-6	CASSEIMASGAGSPLHF	TGTGCCAGCAGTGAAATCATGGCCTCCGGCGCGGGCTCACCCCTCCACTTT
once	-	TRBV11-3	TRBJ1-1	CASSLSGWNTEAFF	TGTGCCAGCAGCTTGAGTGGTTGGAACACTGAAGCTTTCTTT
-	TRBD2	TRBV6-5	TRBJ2-1	CASAKLAGEYNEQFF	TGTGCCAGCGCGAAACTAGCGGGAGAGTACAATGAGCAGTTCTTC
-	TRBD2	TRBV10-1	TRBJ2-3	CASSGERDTDTQYF	TGCGCCAGCAGTGGTGAGCGGGACACAGATACGCAGTATTTT
-	TRBD1	TRBV4-2	TRBJ1-2	CASSQGQGLDLTF	TGTGCCAGCAGCCAAGGACAGGGACTCGATCTCACCTTC
few	-	TRBV29-1	TRBJ1-1	CSVVGASEAFF	TGCAGCGTTGTTGGGGCAAGTGAAGCTTTCTTT
few	-	TRBV20-1	TRBJ2-3	CSARVADTQYF	TGCAGTGCTAGAGTTGCGGATACGCAGTATTTT
-	-	TRBV6-5	TRBJ1-5	CASSYRTGNQPQHF	TGTGCCAGCAGTTACCGAACAGGGAACCAGCCCCAGCATTTT
-	TRBD1	TRBV18	TRBJ1-5	CASSPQGANANQPQHF	TGTGCCAGCTCACCGCAGGGGGCAAACGCTAATCAGCCCCAGCATTTT
-	-	TRBV4-1	TRBJ2-1	CASKGRELSYNEQFF	TGCGCCAGCAAAGGGCGGGAACTCTCCTACAATGAGCAGTTCTTC
-	-	TRBV5-4	TRBJ2-7	CASSGQTYEQYF	TGTGCCAGCTCTGGACAGACCTACGAGCAGTACTTC
-	-	TRBV28	TRBJ2-5	CASSGDSHRETQYF	TGTGCCAGCAGTGGAGACAGCCACCGGGAGACCCAGTACTTC
-	-	TRBV27	TRBJ2-7	CASRPGLGYEQYF	TGTGCCAGCAGACCGGGACTGGGCTACGAGCAGTACTTC
-	-	TRBV5-1	TRBJ1-2	CASSVTGSTSAYGYTF	TGCGCCAGCAGCGTAACAGGGAGTACGTCTGCCTATGGCTACACCTTC
-	-	TRBV2	TRBJ2-7	CASTAQLIRNEQYF	TGTGCCAGCACTGCCCAACTCATTCGAAACGAGCAGTACTTC
-	-	TRBV2	TRBJ2-7	CASGWQDYSYEQYF	TGTGCCAGCGGATGGCAGGACTATAGTTACGAGCAGTACTTC
-	TRBD2	TRBV4-2	TRBJ2-1	CASSPYGTSGYNEQFF	TGTGCCAGCAGCCCTTACGGGACTAGCGGTTACAATGAGCAGTTCTTC
-	TRBD2	TRBV5-1	TRBJ2-7	CASSPGLAGVLQYEQYF	TGCGCCAGCAGCCCCGGACTAGCGGGAGTCCTCCAGTACGAGCAGTACTTC
-	-	TRBV5-1	TRBJ2-1	CASSLAPAVSYNEQFF	TGCGCCAGCAGCTTGGCTCCAGCGGTCTCCTACAATGAGCAGTTCTTC